Each of the 25 T cell receptor beta chains below was sequenced from the same sample in a study of OX40 agonist ivuxolimab in advanced cancers. Generated by immunoSEQ multiplex PCR, the TCRdb table keeps only in-frame clones and is missing some. The sample holds about 32,000 clones, 80% to 85% seen once. The specimen was CD4+ or CD8+ T cells sorted from blood, collected in a trial of the OX40 agonist ivuxolimab. These receptor sequences come from an adult with an advanced solid tumor such as melanoma, head and neck, liver or kidney cancer.

The table lists this clone with a few counts. This chain links TRBV9 with TRBJ2-5; 10 nucleotides match TRBD2. From germline, CDR1 is SGDLS and CDR2 YYNGEE. The CDR3 runs to 17 residues. J lost 4 bases, V lost 0 bases, and 9 bases had no gene match. DNA for the CDR3: TGTGCCAGCAGCGTAGCAGAGAGCGGGGGGGCCGGAGAGACCCAGTACTTC. Protein sequence: CASSVAESGGAGETQYF.

This clone has a handful of counts. The V call is TRBV5-4, the J call TRBJ1-1; possibly TRBD1 for D (6 bases). Trimming stripped 0 bases from V and 6 bases from J, with 15 bases between. CDR1 is SGHNT, CDR2 YYREEE, per germline (reference sequence). The CDR3 consists of 15 residues. CDR3 bases: TGTGCCAGCAGCTTGGAAACGGGGGGCGTATCTGAAGCTTTCTTT. Translated, it gives CASSLETGGVSEAFF.

This chain joins TRBV13 and TRBJ2-2, with 15 bases identical to TRBD2. The germline V gene has CDR1 PRHDT and CDR2 FYEKMQ (reference sequence). This CDR3 spans 18 amino acids. After removal of 4 bases from V and 2 bases from J, the junction contained 5 bases not matched to a gene. CDR3 DNA sequence: TGTGCCAGCAGCTCCCGGACTAGCGGGGGGGAAAACACCGGGGAGCTGTTTTTT. This sequence encodes CASSSRTSGGENTGELFF.

The table lists this clone with many counts. V usage is TRBV6-4 and J usage is TRBJ2-3, with D uncertain. The germline gives CDR1 MRHNA, CDR2 SNTAGT. V was cut by 0 bases and J by 2 bases, with 3 bases left in between. This CDR3 spans 13 amino acids. The CDR3 here is CASSDSVTDTQYF. Here the CDR3 DNA reads TGTGCCAGCAGTGACTCAGTCACAGATACGCAGTATTTT.

This clone was observed once. CDR3 loop: CASSSPLRGRQETQYF. The CDR3 DNA is TGTGCCAGCAGCTCCCCCCTTAGGGGTCGACAAGAGACCCAGTACTTC. The chain couples TRBV7-9 to TRBJ2-5; possibly TRBD1 for D (5 bases). Germline lookup yields CDR1 SEHNR and CDR2 FQNEAQ (reference sequence). V lost 4 bases and J lost 2, with 17 bases in between. This CDR3 contains 16 residues.

V and J are TRBV9 and TRBJ2-1; D gene unclear. The CDR3 sequence is 12 residues long. Trimming took 3 bases from V and 9 from J, leaving 10 bases between them. Germline CDR1 and CDR2: SGDLS and YYNGEE. The CDR3, as DNA: TGTGCCAGCAGCGGACATAAGGCTGAGCAGTTCTTC. This encodes CASSGHKAEQFF.

The chain employs TRBV6-5 and TRBJ2-3, with 8 nucleotides matching TRBD1. Germline CDR1 MNHEY, CDR2 SVGAGI. With 2 bases clipped from V and 1 base from J, the junction kept 2 bases outside the gene matches. This CDR3 spans 15 amino acids. CDR3: CASSYVQGGTDTQYF. CDR3 nucleotides: TGTGCCAGCAGTTACGTACAGGGGGGCACAGATACGCAGTATTTT.

The rearrangement uses TRBV7-8 and TRBJ2-7, with 9 bases lining up with TRBD2. Germline V gene data show CDR1 as SGHVS and CDR2 as FQNEAQ. The CDR3 has 16 residues. The V segment lost 4 bases and the J segment 2 bases; nucleotides outside the gene matches: 9. For the CDR3, the DNA is TGTGCCAGCAGCTCGGTGGGGGGCGGGAGGGCCTACGAGCAGTACTTC. This gives the protein CASSSVGGGRAYEQYF.

The genes are TRBV5-8 and TRBJ2-3; 7 bases match TRBD2. Germline V gene sequence: CDR1 SGHTS, CDR2 YDEGEE. Germline trimming cut 2 bases from V and 0 bases from J; bases unmatched to any gene: 3. CDR3 length: 15 amino acids. In DNA form, the CDR3 reads TGTGCCAGCAGCTTTCTAGCGGTTAGCACAGATACGCAGTATTTT. It specifies CASSFLAVSTDTQYF.

The V call is TRBV7-9, the J call TRBJ2-1, with 8 positions matching TRBD2. This CDR3 region has 14 residues. V lost 6 bases, J lost 4 bases, and 5 bases stayed unmatched. Germline CDR1 is SEHNR and CDR2 is FQNEAQ (reference sequence). The CDR3 sequence: CASSLSGSYNEQFF. The CDR3 coding sequence is TGTGCCAGCAGTCTAAGCGGGAGTTACAATGAGCAGTTCTTC.

The chain links TRBV2 to TRBJ2-1; no firm D call. This CDR3 is built from 12 residues. The germline gives CDR1 SNHLY, CDR2 FYNNEI. V was clipped by 2 bases and J by 6 bases, with 5 bases between them. Here the CDR3 DNA reads TGTGCCAGCAGTGAATGGGCCAATGAGCAGTTCTTC. This codes for CASSEWANEQFF.

The rearrangement uses TRBV7-6 and TRBJ2-3, with 9 bases fitting TRBD1. Germline V gives CDR1 SGHVS, CDR2 FNYEAQ. Germline trimming cut 3 bases from V and 4 bases from J; bases unmatched to any gene: 5. CDR3 length: 15 residues. CDR3 sequence reads: CASSFPGQGPDTQYF. For the CDR3, the DNA is TGTGCCAGCAGCTTTCCGGGACAGGGTCCAGATACGCAGTATTTT.

The chain combines TRBV4-1 with TRBJ1-1; tentative D call: TRBD1 (5 bases). Germline V gene lookup returns CDR1 MGHRA and CDR2 YSYEKL. Deletions cut 5 bases from V and 5 bases from J, with 12 bases between. This CDR3 has 13 amino acids. CDR3 region: CASSYVGDTEAFF. CDR3 coding DNA: TGCGCCAGCAGCTACGTAGGGGATACTGAAGCTTTCTTT.

J is TRBJ2-1 and V is TRBV28, with 8 nucleotides matching TRBD2. CDR3 size: 16 residues. Germline values: CDR1 MDHEN, CDR2 SYDVKM. J lost 1 base, V lost 4 bases, and 6 bases had no gene match. The CDR3 here is CASSSYGGDSYNEQFF. The CDR3 DNA follows: TGTGCCAGCAGTTCGTACGGGGGGGATTCCTACAATGAGCAGTTCTTC.

The chain has TRBV12-5 and TRBJ1-1; D possibly corresponds to TRBD1 (5 bases). CDR1 LGHNT and CDR2 FRNRAP come from the germline V gene. Deletions cut 0 bases from V and 0 bases from J, with 14 bases between. This CDR3 has 17 residues. For the CDR3, the DNA is TGTGCTAGTGGTTTGGTGTCGGGGCCTACAATGAACACTGAAGCTTTCTTT. Translated, it gives CASGLVSGPTMNTEAFF.

The rearrangement joins TRBV5-5 to TRBJ1-1; 7 bases map to TRBD1. From germline, CDR1 is SGHKS and CDR2 YYEKEE (reference sequence). The V segment lost 4 bases and the J segment 7 bases; nucleotides outside the gene matches: 4. The CDR3 has 12 amino acids. CDR3: CASSKDRSEAFF. Written as DNA, the CDR3 is TGTGCCAGCAGCAAGGACAGGAGTGAAGCTTTCTTT.

The V and J genes are TRBV15 and TRBJ1-4, with 7 nucleotides matching TRBD1. Losses at the gene ends were 6 bases for V and 5 bases for J; bases not matched to a gene: 6. The CDR3 consists of 14 residues. From germline, CDR1 is LNHNV and CDR2 YYDKDF (reference sequence). In nucleotides, the CDR3 is TGTGCCACCAGGACACAGGGGCTGAATGAAAAACTGTTTTTT. Amino acids: CATRTQGLNEKLFF.

J is TRBJ2-1 and V is TRBV18, with TRBD2 matching 8 bases. The germline gives CDR1 KGHSH, CDR2 LQKENI. The CDR3 consists of 17 residues. Trimming removed 3 bases from V and 1 base from J; junction bases left unmatched: 8. CDR3 sequence reads: CASSPGGVRGSYNEQFF. The DNA for the CDR3 is TGTGCCAGCTCACCCGGGGGGGTTAGAGGGTCCTACAATGAGCAGTTCTTC. The complete variable domain, with remaining parts taken from reference TRBV18 and TRBJ2-1, reads NAGVMQNPRHLVRRRGQEARLRCSPMKGHSHVYWYRQLPEEGLKFMVYLQKENIIDESGMPKERFSAEFPKEGPSILRIQQVVRGDSAAYFCASSPGGVRGSYNEQFFGPGTRLTVL.

This clone occurred once. V usage is TRBV5-8 and J usage is TRBJ2-7; D remains unclear. This CDR3 is 11 amino acids long. V was pared by 5 bases and J by 3 bases, with 6 bases between. CDR1 SGHTS and CDR2 YDEGEE come from the germline V gene. The CDR3 here is CASRLGYEQYF. CDR3 nucleotide sequence: TGTGCCAGCAGGCTTGGCTACGAGCAGTACTTC.

This clone was detected only a few times. This chain uses TRBV7-9 with TRBJ1-1; no firm D call. The CDR3 loop spans 12 amino acids. CDR1 is SEHNR, CDR2 FQNEAQ, per germline (reference sequence). The germline V and J ends were trimmed by 3 bases and 7 bases, with 9 bases remaining between them. CDR3 sequence: CASSFPSNEAFF. The CDR3 nucleotides are TGTGCCAGCAGCTTCCCCAGTAATGAAGCTTTCTTT.

V usage is TRBV11-2 and J usage is TRBJ2-5; D is uncertain. The CDR3 extends over 12 amino acids. The germline CDR1 and CDR2 sequences are SGHAT and FQNNGV. V lost 0 bases and J lost 5, with 4 bases in between. CDR3 region: CASSLDLETQYF. The DNA for the CDR3 is TGTGCCAGCAGCTTAGATTTGGAGACCCAGTACTTC.

The V and J genes are TRBV29-1 and TRBJ2-7, with D maybe TRBD2 (7 bases). V lost 3 bases, J lost 2 bases, and 14 bases lay in between. Germline CDR1 SQVTM, CDR2 ANQGSEA. CDR3 size: 14 residues. The CDR3 sequence is CSVERAGAPYEQYF. In DNA, the CDR3 is TGCAGCGTTGAGAGGGCGGGGGCCCCCTACGAGCAGTACTTC.

This chain uses TRBV9 with TRBJ2-5, with D perhaps being TRBD1 or TRBD2 (5 bases each). Germline loops: CDR1 SGDLS, CDR2 YYNGEE. V dropped 3 bases and J dropped 5 bases, with 17 bases sitting between them. This CDR3 comprises 15 residues. CDR3 loop: CASSASGTSSETQYF. CDR3 DNA: TGTGCCAGCAGCGCCTCCGGGACGTCAAGCGAGACCCAGTACTTC.

The chain combines TRBV7-9 with TRBJ1-2; a possible D gene is TRBD1 (6 bases). The germline gives CDR1 SEHNR, CDR2 FQNEAQ (reference sequence). V gave up 5 bases and J gave up 2 bases, with 12 bases separating them. The CDR3 length is 14 residues. The CDR3 is CASSHGGGNYGYTF. The CDR3 DNA reads TGTGCCAGCAGCCACGGAGGGGGGAACTATGGCTACACCTTC.

On this clone itself: One end of the junction fails to match germline, which may point to a read error. The rearrangement links TRBV2 to TRBJ1-2; D is unclear. The CDR3 is made up of 11 amino acids. Germline V gives CDR1 SNHLY, CDR2 FYNNEI. The CDR3 bases are TGTGCCAGCAGTGAAGGTGGTGGCAAAATCTTC. Encoded protein: CASSEGGGKIF.